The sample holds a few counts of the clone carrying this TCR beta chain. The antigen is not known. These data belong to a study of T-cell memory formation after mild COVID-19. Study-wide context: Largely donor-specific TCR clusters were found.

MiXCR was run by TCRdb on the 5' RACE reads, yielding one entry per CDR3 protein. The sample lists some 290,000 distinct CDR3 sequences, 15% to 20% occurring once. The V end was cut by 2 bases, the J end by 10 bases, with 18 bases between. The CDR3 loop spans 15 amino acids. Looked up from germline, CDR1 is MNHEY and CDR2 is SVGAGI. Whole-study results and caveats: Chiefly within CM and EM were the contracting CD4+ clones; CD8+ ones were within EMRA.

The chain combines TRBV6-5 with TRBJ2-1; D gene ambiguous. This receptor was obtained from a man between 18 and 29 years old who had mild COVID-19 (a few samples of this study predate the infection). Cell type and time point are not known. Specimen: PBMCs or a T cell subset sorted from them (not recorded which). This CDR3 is CASSYRQLLGGEQFF. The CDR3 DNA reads TGTGCCAGCAGTTACCGCCAACTCCTCGGTGGGGAGCAGTTCTTC.